The 11 T cell receptor beta chains below all came from one sample that was sequenced in a study of CD8 T cells in cerebrospinal fluid in Alzheimer's disease. TCRdb processed the 10x single-cell sequencing reads again and assigns one entry to each CDR3 protein, with no DNA. This sample lists 900 to 1,200 distinct CDR3 sequences; its ten largest clones have 7.5% to 10%. The sequenced material came from cerebrospinal fluid. Receptors originate from a human donor in good health.

This clonotype shows up as large (0.1 to 1%) by frequency. The CDR3: CASMGRGTDTQYF. The chain combines TRBV6-6 with TRBJ2-3; TCRdb's D call, TRBD1, is unchecked because there is no DNA. Germline V gives CDR1 MNHNY, CDR2 SVGAGI (reference sequence). The CDR3 consists of 13 residues.

This clonotype ranks as medium-sized (0.01 to 0.1%) in terms of frequency. This rearrangement joins TRBV2 to TRBJ1-2; with no DNA, the TCRdb D assignment of TRBD1 cannot be verified. This CDR3 comprises 12 residues. Germline CDR1 reads SNHLY; CDR2 reads FYNNEI. The CDR3 loop is CALPAPHLGYTF. Looking up the rest from reference TRBV2 and TRBJ1-2 gives the full variable domain: EPEVTQTPSHQVTQMGQEVILRCVPISNHLYFYWYRQILGQKVEFLVSFYNNEISEKSEIFDDQFSVERPDGSNFTLKIRSTKLEDSAMYFCALPAPHLGYTFGSGTRLTVV.

The V and J genes are TRBV5-6 and TRBJ2-3; no DNA is available, so the TRBD2 call from TCRdb remains unchecked. The germline CDR1 and CDR2 sequences are SGHDT and YYEEEE. The CDR3 extends over 16 amino acids. Here the CDR3 reads CASSTLAGGKQDTQYF.

In terms of frequency, this clonotype is medium-sized. CDR3 loop: CASSTGLRSPLHF. This sequence joins TRBV5-1 and TRBJ1-6; the TCRdb D gene call, TRBD1, has no DNA to confirm it. Looked up from germline, CDR1 is SGHRS and CDR2 is YFSETQ. The CDR3 totals 13 residues. Filled out from reference TRBV5-1 and TRBJ1-6, the complete variable domain reads KAGVTQTPRYLIKTRGQQVTLSCSPISGHRSVSWYQQTPGQGLQFLFEYFSETQRNKGNFPGRFSGRQFSNSRSEMNVSTLELGDSALYLCASSTGLRSPLHFGNGTRLTVT.

This clonotype shows up as medium-sized by frequency. The gene calls are TRBV15 and TRBJ2-3; as DNA is missing, the TRBD1 call by TCRdb cannot be tested. CDR1 LNHNV and CDR2 YYDKDF come from the germline V gene (reference sequence). There are 15 residues in the CDR3. The chain's CDR3 is CATSSSGTSTDTQYF. The full variable domain, completed using reference TRBV15 and TRBJ2-3, is DAMVIQNPRYQVTQFGKPVTLSCSQTLNHNVMYWYQQKSSQAPKLLFHYYDKDFNNEADTPDNFQSRRPNTSFCFLDIRSPGLGDTAMYLCATSSSGTSTDTQYFGPGTRLTVL.

In terms of frequency, this clonotype is medium-sized. The J gene is TRBJ2-1, the V gene TRBV18. This CDR3 region has 12 residues. Per the germline V gene, CDR1 is KGHSH and CDR2 is LQKENI. The CDR3 loop reads CASSSAEYEQFF.

Considering frequency, this clonotype is medium-sized. This chain joins TRBV30 and TRBJ2-1; TCRdb designates TRBD2, a call that cannot be tested without DNA. Germline CDR1 is GTSNPN and CDR2 is SVGIG (reference sequence). The CDR3 totals 14 residues. CDR3 sequence: CAWSVWLANNEQFF.

In terms of frequency, this clonotype is medium-sized. The chain couples TRBV5-6 to TRBJ2-5; TCRdb picks TRBD2, but there is no DNA to check that call. The CDR3 sequence is 15 residues long. Germline V CDR1 and CDR2: SGHDT, YYEEEE. The CDR3 here is CASSLGTSGRETQYF.

Its frequency marks this clonotype as medium-sized. V usage is TRBV5-1 and J usage is TRBJ2-2; TCRdb lists TRBD2, though no DNA is available to test this call. The CDR3 spans 15 residues. Germline-derived CDR1 and CDR2 are SGHRS and YFSETQ. The CDR3 spells CASSASGMGGGELFF.

This clonotype registers medium-sized by frequency. The rearrangement links TRBV5-4 to TRBJ2-5. Germline values: CDR1 SGHNT, CDR2 YYREEE (reference sequence). The CDR3 is 13 residues long. Here the CDR3 reads CASSLDHGETQYF.

Measured by frequency, this clonotype is large. This rearrangement joins TRBV28 to TRBJ2-3; TCRdb's assignment of TRBD2 cannot be checked, as there is no DNA. This CDR3 region has 18 residues. Germline loops: CDR1 MDHEN, CDR2 SYDVKM. The chain's CDR3 is CASSWGLAGGGGADTQYF.